The T cell receptor (beta chain) described here comes from a study of shared clonotypes between healthy human individuals. Study-wide results and caveats: The researchers took only blood, and tissue repertoires probably look different.

Selected positively for CCR7 and CD45RO-negative, naive CD8 cells excluded terminally differentiated effector memory CD45RA+ cells. Sequencing used immunoSEQ multiplex PCR; TCRdb keeps in-frame clones, though not all of them. The sample gives about 700,000 clones, approximately 90% of which show up once; approximately 24% is in the top ten. Worth noting for this clone: Its target is not known.

Specimen: naive CD8+ T cells sorted from blood. This receptor was identified in a young man in good health.

This CDR3 reads CASSYAGPNYNEQFF. In DNA, the CDR3 is TGTGCCAGCAGTTACGCCGGACCAAATTACAATGAGCAGTTCTTC. V usage is TRBV6-6 and J usage is TRBJ2-1; D gene ambiguous. Looked up from germline, CDR1 is MNHNY and CDR2 is SVGAGI (reference sequence). The CDR3 extends over 15 amino acids. Trimming cost V 2 bases and J 4 bases, with 12 bases left between them.